The table lists the clone carrying this TCR beta chain with many counts. The CDR3 consists of 13 residues. Trimming pared 5 bases from V and 5 bases from J, leaving 12 bases between. Germline lookup yields CDR1 MNHEY and CDR2 SMNVEV (reference sequence). TCRdb reprocessed the RT-PCR reads with MiXCR, giving one entry per CDR3 protein. The sample consists of more than 600,000 distinct CDR3 sequences, 12% to 15% of them appearing once. The V gene is TRBV27, the J gene TRBJ2-5; either TRBD1 or TRBD2 may fit D (5 bases each). This receptor was obtained from a female donor in good health, serving as a healthy control. The specimen was memory CD4+ T cells from blood. Here the CDR3 DNA reads TGTGCCAGCAGTCTTCGGGGCTGGGAGACCCAGTACTTC. It codes for CASSLRGWETQYF.